The entry that follows covers one TCR beta chain sequence. What it binds is unknown. This record belongs to a study of PD-1 blockade in classical Hodgkin lymphoma. Trimming left V 4 bases short and J 7 bases short, with 5 bases between. Germline V lookup: CDR1 MNHEY, CDR2 SVGAGI. This CDR3 has 11 residues. Overall study findings and caveats: In CD4+ cells, TCR diversity went up significantly by C4D1, but in CD8+ cells it did not. The authors excluded patients who started nivolumab under 1 year after ASCT. Baseline diversity in complete responders resembled that of newly diagnosed patients.

Clones were sequenced by immunoSEQ multiplex PCR, and TCRdb holds only the in-frame ones, with some missing. The profile shows tens of thousands of clones, about 81% of them singletons. Time point described: cycle 4 day 1 (C4D1), after more than five weeks of nivolumab. Every patient experienced relapse after autologous stem cell transplantation, and brentuximab vedotin exposure varied. The chain carries TRBV6-5 and TRBJ2-1; D gene uncertain. Sequencing was performed on peripheral blood mononuclear cells (PBMCs), taken before the fourth cycle of nivolumab. The clonotype was recovered from a human donor with classical Hodgkin lymphoma. The CDR3 DNA is TGTGCCAGCAGTTTCTCGAATGAGCAGTTCTTC. It encodes CASSFSNEQFF.